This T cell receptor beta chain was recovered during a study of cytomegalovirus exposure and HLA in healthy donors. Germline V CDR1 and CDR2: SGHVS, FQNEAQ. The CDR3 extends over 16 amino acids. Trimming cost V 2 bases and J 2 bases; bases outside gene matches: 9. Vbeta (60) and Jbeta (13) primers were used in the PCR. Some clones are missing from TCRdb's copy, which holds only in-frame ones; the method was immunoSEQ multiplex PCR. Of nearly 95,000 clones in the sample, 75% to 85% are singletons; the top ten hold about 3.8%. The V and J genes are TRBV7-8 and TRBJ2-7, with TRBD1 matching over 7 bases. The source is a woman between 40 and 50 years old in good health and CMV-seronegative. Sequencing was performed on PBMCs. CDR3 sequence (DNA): TGTGCCAGCAGCTTACCTCGGGACAGCAACGCCTACGAGCAGTACTTC. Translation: CASSLPRDSNAYEQYF. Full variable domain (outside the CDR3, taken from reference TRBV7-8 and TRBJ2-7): GAGVSQSPRYKVAKRGQDVALRCDPISGHVSLFWYQQALGQGPEFLTYFQNEAQLDKSGLPSDRFFAERPEGSVSTLKIQRTQQEDSAVYLCASSLPRDSNAYEQYFGPGTRLTVT.